This T cell receptor beta chain appears in the sequencing data of a study of cytomegalovirus exposure and HLA in healthy donors. 60 Vbeta and 13 Jbeta primers were used in PCR. Clones were sequenced by immunoSEQ multiplex PCR, and TCRdb holds only the in-frame ones, with some missing. This sample has roughly 300,000 clones, with roughly 88% found just once. The CDR3 sequence is 16 residues long. V was pared by 4 bases and J by 4 bases, with 14 bases between. The clonotype was recovered from a man aged 35 to 55 in good health and CMV-seropositive. The sequenced sample was PBMCs. The chain recombines TRBV23-1 with TRBJ2-6, with D uncertain. TRBV23-1 is an ORF; its function is uncertain. The CDR3 reads CASSPRSRLGANVLTF. The CDR3 DNA reads as TGCGCCAGCAGTCCCCGTTCTCGTTTGGGGGCCAACGTCCTGACTTTC.